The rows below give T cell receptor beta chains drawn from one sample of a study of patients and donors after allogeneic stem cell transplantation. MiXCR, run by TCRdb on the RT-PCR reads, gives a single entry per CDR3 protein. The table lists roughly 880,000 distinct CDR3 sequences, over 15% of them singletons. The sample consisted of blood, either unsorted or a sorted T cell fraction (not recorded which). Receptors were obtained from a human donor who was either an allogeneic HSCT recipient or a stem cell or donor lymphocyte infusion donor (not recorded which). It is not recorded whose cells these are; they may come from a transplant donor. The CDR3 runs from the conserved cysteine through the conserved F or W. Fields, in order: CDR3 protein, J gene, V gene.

CDR3aa: CASSVGTREGPDTQYF; j_gene: TRBJ2-3; v_gene: TRBV12-3/TRBV12-4
CDR3aa: CASSQPGTGYTEAFF; j_gene: TRBJ1-1; v_gene: TRBV27
CDR3aa: CASSLRAGPLIQYF; j_gene: TRBJ2-4; v_gene: TRBV12-3/TRBV12-4
CDR3aa: CASSLDGSGNTIYF; j_gene: TRBJ1-3; v_gene: TRBV5-1
CDR3aa: CASSPGVSGAPFDTQYF; j_gene: TRBJ2-3; v_gene: TRBV3-1
CDR3aa: CSASWDRNQPQHF; j_gene: TRBJ1-5; v_gene: TRBV20-1
CDR3aa: CASSEWNGDSPLHF; j_gene: TRBJ1-6; v_gene: TRBV6-4
CDR3aa: CASSQSRSSGNTIYF; j_gene: TRBJ1-3; v_gene: TRBV4-1
CDR3aa: CASSPASSYNEQFF; j_gene: TRBJ2-1; v_gene: TRBV7-7
CDR3aa: CASSPLLRLAGAPTDTQYF; j_gene: TRBJ2-3; v_gene: TRBV18
CDR3aa: CASSFRVPSYEQYF; j_gene: TRBJ2-7; v_gene: TRBV27
CDR3aa: CAITQGRGGSWEQFF; j_gene: TRBJ2-1; v_gene: TRBV12-3/TRBV12-4
CDR3aa: CASSLPGQRNTGELFF; j_gene: TRBJ2-2; v_gene: TRBV6-1
CDR3aa: CASTYKGGSYNEQFF; j_gene: TRBJ2-1; v_gene: TRBV6-5
CDR3aa: CASSLFRTFNSPLHF; j_gene: TRBJ1-6; v_gene: TRBV7-3
CDR3aa: CSARRVGLAGNPSYNEQFF; j_gene: TRBJ2-1; v_gene: TRBV20-1
CDR3aa: CASSPAWARSYNEQFF; j_gene: TRBJ2-1; v_gene: TRBV5-8
CDR3aa: CASRPDRANSPLHF; j_gene: TRBJ1-6; v_gene: TRBV19
CDR3aa: CASSPAPANYGYTF; j_gene: TRBJ1-2; v_gene: TRBV4-3
CDR3aa: CASSLFSGRAYEQYF; j_gene: TRBJ2-7; v_gene: TRBV5-1
CDR3aa: CASSLNRKGGETQYF; j_gene: TRBJ2-5; v_gene: TRBV11-3
CDR3aa: CATSDPTGGNEQFF; j_gene: TRBJ2-1; v_gene: TRBV24-1
CDR3aa: CASSQARGGGAQDTQYF; j_gene: TRBJ2-3; v_gene: TRBV4-2
CDR3aa: CSARDFGEETQYF; j_gene: TRBJ2-5; v_gene: TRBV20-1
CDR3aa: CASSLQPGPNEKLFF; j_gene: TRBJ1-4; v_gene: TRBV7-2
CDR3aa: CASSVRQDGGYTF; j_gene: TRBJ1-2; v_gene: TRBV9
CDR3aa: CSAGGIDTEAFF; j_gene: TRBJ1-1; v_gene: TRBV20-1
CDR3aa: CASANPLGPYEQYF; j_gene: TRBJ2-7; v_gene: TRBV7-9
CDR3aa: CASRRQGASNTGELFF; j_gene: TRBJ2-2; v_gene: TRBV6-1
CDR3aa: CSVELGTENYEQYF; j_gene: TRBJ2-7; v_gene: TRBV29-1
CDR3aa: CASRRMTEPLGTEAFF; j_gene: TRBJ1-1; v_gene: TRBV2
CDR3aa: CASSSTSGMVGELFF; j_gene: TRBJ2-2; v_gene: TRBV6-1
CDR3aa: CASSPLGRGANNEQFF; j_gene: TRBJ2-1; v_gene: TRBV5-6
CDR3aa: CSVVDRDHGYTF; j_gene: TRBJ1-2; v_gene: TRBV29-1
CDR3aa: CATSSLRAQETQYF; j_gene: TRBJ2-5; v_gene: TRBV15
CDR3aa: CAWSGGHPFQYF; j_gene: TRBJ2-5; v_gene: TRBV30
CDR3aa: CAISESQLAETQYF; j_gene: TRBJ2-5; v_gene: TRBV10-3
CDR3aa: CASSDRPPGGGEQYF; j_gene: TRBJ2-7; v_gene: TRBV10-2
CDR3aa: CASSLEPSGAGQYF; j_gene: TRBJ2-3; v_gene: TRBV13
CDR3aa: CATSILLRAGELFF; j_gene: TRBJ2-2; v_gene: TRBV15
CDR3aa: CAISEWTPKEGKLFF; j_gene: TRBJ1-4; v_gene: TRBV10-3
CDR3aa: CASSVLPGNTEAFF; j_gene: TRBJ1-1; v_gene: TRBV12-3/TRBV12-4